The clone carrying this TCR beta chain was counted between two and nine times. Its matching antigen is unknown. The entry originates in a study of T cells in Graves' hyperthyroidism and ophthalmopathy. Germline V gene data show CDR1 as KGHSH and CDR2 as LQKENI. This CDR3 region has 13 residues. The V and J ends lost 3 bases and 3 bases respectively, with 8 bases between them. The study's findings and limits: Among thyroid clonotypes expanded above 0.001, most also appeared in blood. Progression to ophthalmopathy was predicted a median of about six months early.

Clinical symptoms, serum thyroxine, TRAb, thyroid ultrasound and orbital computed tomography established diagnosis. There were TCR beta CDR3 regions amplified from RNA transcripts. First-round RT-PCR targeting the TCR CDR3 was performed with the HTBI primer set. From the multiplex PCR reads, TCRdb called clonotypes with MiXCR, one entry per CDR3 protein. The sample shows about 350,000 distinct CDR3 sequences, approximately 13% of them seen only once. Sequencing was performed on blood. This clonotype was obtained from a woman between 40 and 50 years old with Graves' ophthalmopathy. The rearrangement links TRBV18 to TRBJ1-1; D is unresolved. The CDR3 here is CASSPSKYTEAFF. CDR3 coding DNA: TGTGCCAGCTCACCGTCCAAGTACACTGAAGCTTTCTTT.